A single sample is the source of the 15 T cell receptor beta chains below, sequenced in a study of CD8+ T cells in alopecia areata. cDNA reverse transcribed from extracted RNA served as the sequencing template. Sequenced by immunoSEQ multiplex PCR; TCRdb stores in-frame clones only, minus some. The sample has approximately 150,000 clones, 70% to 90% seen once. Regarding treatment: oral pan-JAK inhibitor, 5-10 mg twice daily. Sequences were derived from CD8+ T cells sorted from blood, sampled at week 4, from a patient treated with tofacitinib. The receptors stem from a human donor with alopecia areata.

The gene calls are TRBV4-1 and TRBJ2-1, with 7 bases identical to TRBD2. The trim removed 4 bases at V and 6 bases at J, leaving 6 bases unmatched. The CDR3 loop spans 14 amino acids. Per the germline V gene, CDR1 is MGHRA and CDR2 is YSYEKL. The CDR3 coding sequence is TGCGCCAGCAGCCTGGGGGGGTCGCTCAATGAGCAGTTCTTC. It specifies CASSLGGSLNEQFF.

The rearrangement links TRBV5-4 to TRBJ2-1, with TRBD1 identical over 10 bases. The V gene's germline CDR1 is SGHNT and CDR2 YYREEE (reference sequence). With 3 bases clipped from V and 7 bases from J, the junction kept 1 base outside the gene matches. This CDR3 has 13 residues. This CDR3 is CASSWTGGNEQFF. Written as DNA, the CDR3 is TGTGCCAGCAGCTGGACAGGGGGTAATGAGCAGTTCTTC.

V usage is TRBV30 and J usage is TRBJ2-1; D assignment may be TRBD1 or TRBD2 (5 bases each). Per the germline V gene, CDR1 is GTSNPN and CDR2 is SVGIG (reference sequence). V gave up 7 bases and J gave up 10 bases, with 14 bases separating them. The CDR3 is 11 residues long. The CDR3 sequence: CAFLRGGEQFF. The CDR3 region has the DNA TGTGCCTTCCTGAGGGGCGGGGAGCAGTTCTTC.

The CDR3 bases are TGTGCCAGCAGTTTATCTAACGGGGCCTCCTACGAGCAGTACTTC. Protein: CASSLSNGASYEQYF. This chain links TRBV27 with TRBJ2-7, with D perhaps TRBD1 or TRBD2 (5 bases each). Trimming shortened V by 0 bases and J by 0 bases, and 9 bases separated the two germline ends. Germline V gene lookup returns CDR1 MNHEY and CDR2 SMNVEV (reference sequence). The CDR3 runs 15 residues.

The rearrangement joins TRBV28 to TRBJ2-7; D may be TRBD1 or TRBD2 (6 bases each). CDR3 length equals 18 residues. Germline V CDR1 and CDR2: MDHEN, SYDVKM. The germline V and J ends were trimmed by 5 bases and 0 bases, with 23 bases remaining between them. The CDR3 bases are TGTGCCAGCAGTACTCGGACTATATCGGGACAAGGCTCCTACGAGCAGTACTTC. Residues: CASSTRTISGQGSYEQYF.

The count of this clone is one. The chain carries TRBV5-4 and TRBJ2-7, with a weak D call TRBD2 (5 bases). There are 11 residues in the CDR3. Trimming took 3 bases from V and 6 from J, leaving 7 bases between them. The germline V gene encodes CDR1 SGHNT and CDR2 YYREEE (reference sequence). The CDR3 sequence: CASSSGGEQYF. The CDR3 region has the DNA TGTGCCAGCAGCTCCGGAGGCGAGCAGTACTTC.

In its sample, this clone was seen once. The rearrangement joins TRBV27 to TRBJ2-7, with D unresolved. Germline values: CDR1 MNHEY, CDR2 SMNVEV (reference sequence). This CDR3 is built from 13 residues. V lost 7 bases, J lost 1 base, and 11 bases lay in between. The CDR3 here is CASTRATSYEQYF. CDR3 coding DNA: TGTGCCAGCACAAGGGCGACTTCCTACGAGCAGTACTTC.

Here the CDR3 reads CSVEFPLGDTGEQFF. Written as DNA, the CDR3 is TGCAGCGTTGAATTTCCTTTGGGAGACACTGGTGAGCAGTTCTTC. V and J are TRBV29-1 and TRBJ2-1; possible D gene TRBD2, 5 bases. The CDR3 is made up of 15 amino acids. Trimming shortened V by 2 bases and J by 9 bases, and 20 bases separated the two germline ends. Germline CDR1 SQVTM, CDR2 ANQGSEA.

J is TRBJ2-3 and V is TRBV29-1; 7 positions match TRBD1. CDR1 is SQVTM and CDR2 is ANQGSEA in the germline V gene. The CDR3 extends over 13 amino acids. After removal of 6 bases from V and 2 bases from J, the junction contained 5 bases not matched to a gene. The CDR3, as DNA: TGCAGCGTCCCGGACAGGCCCACAGATACGCAGTATTTT. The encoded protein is CSVPDRPTDTQYF.

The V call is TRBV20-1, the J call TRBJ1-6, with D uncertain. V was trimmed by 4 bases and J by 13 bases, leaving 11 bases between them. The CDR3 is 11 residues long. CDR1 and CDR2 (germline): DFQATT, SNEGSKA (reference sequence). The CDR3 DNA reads TGCAGTGCTAAAGGAGCGGTGCCCCTCCACTTT. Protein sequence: CSAKGAVPLHF.

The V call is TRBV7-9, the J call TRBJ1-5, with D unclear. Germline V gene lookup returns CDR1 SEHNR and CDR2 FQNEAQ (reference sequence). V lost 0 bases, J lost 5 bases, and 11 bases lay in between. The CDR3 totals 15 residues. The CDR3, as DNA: TGTGCCAGCAGCTTAGCCGCCTTCGAGGATCAGCCCCAGCATTTT. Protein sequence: CASSLAAFEDQPQHF.

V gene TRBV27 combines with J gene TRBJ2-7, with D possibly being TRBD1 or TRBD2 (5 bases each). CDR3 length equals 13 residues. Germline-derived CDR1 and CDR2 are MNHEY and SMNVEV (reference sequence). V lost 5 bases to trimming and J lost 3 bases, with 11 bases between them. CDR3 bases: TGTGCCAGCAGTCTGGGACCGTACTACGAGCAGTACTTC. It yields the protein CASSLGPYYEQYF.

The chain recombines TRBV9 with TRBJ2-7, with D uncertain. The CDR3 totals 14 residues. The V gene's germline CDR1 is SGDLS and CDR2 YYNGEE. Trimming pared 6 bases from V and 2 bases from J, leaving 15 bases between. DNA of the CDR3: TGTGCCAGCACCCCTATAGGGCCAGCCTACGAGCAGTACTTC. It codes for CASTPIGPAYEQYF.

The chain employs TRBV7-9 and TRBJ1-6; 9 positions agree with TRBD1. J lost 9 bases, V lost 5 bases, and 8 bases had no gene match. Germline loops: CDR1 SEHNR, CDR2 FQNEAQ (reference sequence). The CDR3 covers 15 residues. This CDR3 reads CASSGGGQGSSPLHF. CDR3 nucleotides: TGTGCCAGCAGCGGAGGGGGACAGGGAAGTTCACCCCTCCACTTT.

The CDR3 loop reads CSAGTSGDYNEQFF. CDR3 DNA sequence: TGCAGCGCTGGGACTAGCGGGGACTACAATGAGCAGTTCTTC. The chain employs TRBV29-1 and TRBJ2-1, with 13 nucleotides matching TRBD2. Germline V gives CDR1 SQVTM, CDR2 ANQGSEA. J was trimmed by 3 bases and V by 7 bases; bases with no gene match: 3. This CDR3 contains 14 residues.